Detailed here is one TCR beta chain. This clonotype was observed many times. Its antigen has not been determined. Base qualities are not recorded, but no much larger clone differs from it by a single base. Library method: multiplex PCR. Sequencing was carried out with an Illumina HiSeq 4000. TCR beta libraries were built with iRepertoire HTBI primers and Arm-PCR amplification of CDR3 regions. PCR products were gel purified before sequencing. On the authors' methods: Gene usage analysis of CDR3 amino acid clonotypes used the approximately 62 TRBV and about 13 TRBJ segments found across samples. COPE and FqMerger were used to merge the filtered high-quality paired reads into contigs. Contigs were aligned with BLAST to IMGT TRBV, TRBD and TRBJ reference genes, and CDR3 was defined per IMGT. Clonotypes above 0.1% frequency were classified as highly expanded clones. Shannon entropy was used to measure repertoire diversity, and the Gini coefficient was used to measure V-J evenness. A clonotype was considered public if more than one individual shared it. TCRdb reprocessed the public reads (quality trimming at Q25 with fastp, clone calling with MiXCR) and kept in-frame beta chains. Every CDR3 protein is listed once, alongside the most common genes and DNA of its rows. TCRdb's processing, not the authors' own work, is the source of the V and J calls. This sample lists about 470,000 distinct CDR3 sequences; about 15% were detected once. Of the sample, roughly a sixth is held by the ten largest clones.

The label giving this sample's time point can be read as: newly diagnosed GD, antithyroid drugs for less than 3 months. For both TCR sequencing and RNA sequencing, RNA was extracted from PBMCs using TRIzol. The diagnosis of Graves' disease was made according to American Thyroid Association guidelines. The patients came from an endocrinology department in Xi'an, China. Each patient gave 7.5 to 10 milliliters of peripheral blood, collected in an EDTA anticoagulant tube. Ficoll Paque Plus density gradient separation was used to isolate PBMCs, and no further T cell sorting was performed. An Agilent 2100 Bioanalyzer and agarose gel were used to assess RNA quality, and a NanoDrop 2000 was used to measure RNA concentration. This entry comes from a study of regulatory T cells in long-lasting Graves disease (dated by TCRdb to about 2021). About the study as a whole: Antithyroid drugs had been taken for less than 3 months by newly diagnosed Graves' disease patients. Patients with persistent Graves' disease were compared with patients with newly diagnosed Graves' disease using TCR sequencing and RNA sequencing of peripheral blood. The study took place in China and was registered as a clinical trial. A total of about 35 samples underwent TCR sequencing, from roughly 13 patients with persistent Graves' disease and some 20 patients with newly diagnosed Graves' disease.

What the authors observed across the whole study: Sequencing and analysis were limited to the TCR beta chain. The authors acknowledged the small sample size as a limitation that may reduce accuracy. Lower TCR Shannon entropy and fewer highly expanded clones were observed in persistent Graves' disease patients than in newly diagnosed patients, which suggested clonal expansion. Only peripheral blood was studied, because thyroid tissue, the primary lesion, was inaccessible. Persistent patients shared more public clonotypes among themselves (under 3,000) than newly diagnosed patients did (over 950).

In addition, the sample was reused for a study of T cells in Graves' hyperthyroidism and ophthalmopathy. That second report states: Stable Graves' hyperthyroidism was defined as no progression to ophthalmopathy during 18 months of follow-up. Hyperthyroidism patients were aged 18 to 65 years and newly diagnosed, with disease duration of less than 2 months. Patients with uncontrolled infections, other autoimmune diseases, pregnancy or lactation were excluded. Diagnoses relied on clinical symptoms, serum thyroxine and TRAb, thyroid ultrasound and orbital computed tomography. The first round of RT-PCR for the TCR CDR3 was performed with the HTBI primer set and the Qiagen OneStep RT-PCR kit. Blood samples also contained most of the expanded thyroid clonotypes (frequency above 0.001), which suggests that blood repertoires may reflect thyroid immune responses. A 13 V-J signature model separated ophthalmopathy from stable hyperthyroidism, with approximately 86% sensitivity and about 81% specificity in cross-validation and 80%/75% in testing. In validation, progression to ophthalmopathy was predicted by the model with 55% to 71% sensitivity and around 76% specificity, a median of about 6 months before onset. To identify distinguishing TCR V-J signatures, a discovery cohort of roughly 100 patients was used, comprising some 45 with Graves' ophthalmopathy and 57 with stable Graves' hyperthyroidism. Prospective prediction of ophthalmopathy was tested in an independent validation cohort consisting of about 19 hyperthyroidism patients and approximately 16 patients who later progressed to ophthalmopathy. For training and testing, the 80 to 100 patients in the discovery cohort were randomly divided in a 7:3 ratio. The study also compared thyroid tissue and blood T-cell repertoires from more than 5 Graves' hyperthyroidism patients. Following sampling, methimazole starting at 30 mg daily was given to hyperthyroidism patients, and high-dose intravenous methylprednisolone was given to ophthalmopathy patients. The libraries were constructed in a second round of multiplex PCR and then size-selected and purified. Libraries were sequenced paired-end with 100 bp reads on an Illumina HiSeq2000. Raw data were processed with SOAPnuke, discarding reads with adapters, uncalled bases, mean Phred below 15, or no exact constant-primer or identifier match. High-quality paired reads were merged with COPE v1.2.5, and unique nucleotide sequences were defined as clonotypes. Clonotypes were aligned to IMGT TRBV, TRBD and TRBJ reference segments using MiTCR v1.1. The analysis was restricted to V-J combinations with a frequency above 0.0001, which together covered roughly 99% of the repertoires. A TCS score was defined as the ratio between F50 (clonal expansion) and ExV (chaos), using BLOSUM62-based TCRdist between CDR3 peptides within each V-J. Welch's t-statistics and random forest reduced fewer than 600 V-J features to roughly 13, which were used in a naive Bayes classifier (R e1071). Sample size was not statistically predetermined, and investigators were not blinded to group allocation. The paper reports TCR Vbeta CDR3 sequencing of about 140 peripheral blood samples: 43 ophthalmopathy, 70 to 85 hyperthyroidism and 17 progressor patients.

Sequenced here: peripheral blood mononuclear cells (PBMCs), sampled at new diagnosis, from a patient treated with antithyroid drugs. The source is a woman in her thirties with Graves disease. Donor details come from another sample of the same person, matched by shared clones.

This receptor has the CDR3 CASRPTSGETQYF. At the DNA level, the sequence is TGCGCCAGCAGGCCGACTAGCGGAGAGACCCAGTACTTC. Recombination joined TRBV10-2 with TRBJ2-5; the junction holds 9 bases that match TRBD2. Compared with germline, V lacks 6 bases and J lacks 4 bases; bases without a gene match: 3. Per the germline V gene, WSHSY is the CDR1 and SAAADI is the CDR2. Counted from cysteine to phenylalanine, this CDR3 has 13 amino acids. This entry keeps only the CDR3 DNA: 39 bases, framed from base 1.